A single TCR beta chain is shown here with its context. What it binds is unknown. The sample belongs to a study of breast tumors, draining lymph nodes, adjacent tissues. Overall study results and limits: Compared with lymph nodes, tumors were less diverse; compared with nontumor tissue, more.

The CDR3 is 15 amino acids. From germline, CDR1 is SGDLS and CDR2 YYNGEE. V lost 4 bases and J lost 13; bases outside the gene matches: 19. TCRdb reprocessed the multiplex PCR reads via MiXCR and lists one record per CDR3 protein. The sample shows some 65,000 distinct CDR3 sequences, approximately 40% of them seen only once. J is TRBJ2-5 and V is TRBV9, with 7 bases that match TRBD1. This receptor was obtained from a female donor with breast cancer. Some clones in this sample may be carry-over from other donors' samples. Input material: breast tumor tissue. The CDR3 DNA sequence: TGTGCCAGCAGCTCATTCGGCTCAGGGGGAGAGGCCCCGTACTTC. It specifies CASSSFGSGGEAPYF. The full variable domain, completed using reference TRBV9 and TRBJ2-5, is DSGVTQTPKHLITATGQRVTLRCSPRSGDLSVYWYQQSLDQGLQFLIQYYNGEERAKGNILERFSAQQFPDLHSELNLSSLELGDSALYFCASSSFGSGGEAPYFGPGTRLLVL.